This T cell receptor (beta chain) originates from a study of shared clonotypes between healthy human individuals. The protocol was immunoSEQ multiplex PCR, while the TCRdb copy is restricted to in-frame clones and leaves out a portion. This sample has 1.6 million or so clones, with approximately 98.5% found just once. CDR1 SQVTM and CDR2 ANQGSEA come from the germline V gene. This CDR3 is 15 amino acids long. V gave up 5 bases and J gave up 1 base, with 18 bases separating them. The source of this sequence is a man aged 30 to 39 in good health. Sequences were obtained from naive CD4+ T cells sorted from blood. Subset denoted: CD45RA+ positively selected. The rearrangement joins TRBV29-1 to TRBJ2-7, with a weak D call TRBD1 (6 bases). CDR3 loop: CSVKRAGAGSYEQYF. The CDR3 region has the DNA TGCAGCGTTAAACGTGCAGGGGCGGGTTCCTACGAGCAGTACTTC.